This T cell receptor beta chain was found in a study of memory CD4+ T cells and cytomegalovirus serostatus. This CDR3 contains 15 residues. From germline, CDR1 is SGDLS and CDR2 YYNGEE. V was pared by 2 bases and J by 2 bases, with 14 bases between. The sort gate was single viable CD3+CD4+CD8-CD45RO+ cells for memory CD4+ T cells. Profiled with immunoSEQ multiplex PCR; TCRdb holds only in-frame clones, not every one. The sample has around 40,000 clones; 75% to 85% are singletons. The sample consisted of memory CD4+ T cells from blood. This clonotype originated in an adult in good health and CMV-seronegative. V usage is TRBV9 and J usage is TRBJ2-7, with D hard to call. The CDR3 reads CASSVGVDETYEQYF. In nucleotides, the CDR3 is TGTGCCAGCAGCGTTGGGGTTGACGAAACCTACGAGCAGTACTTC.